The rows below give T cell receptor beta chains drawn from one sample of a study of T cell responses to AZD1222 COVID-19 vaccine. Some clones are missing from TCRdb's copy, which holds only in-frame ones; the method was immunoSEQ multiplex PCR. Among 80,000 or so clones listed, just over 90% were seen once. This specimen consisted of peripheral blood, obtained 28 days after the second AZD1222 dose. These TCRs come from an adult who received the AZD1222 COVID-19 vaccine. Both conserved end residues are part of each CDR3. The D gene is left open where the match is weak. Rows give clone size only sometimes, using once, few, many, or a class for an expanded clone.

abundance	d_gene	j_gene	v_gene	CDR3aa	CDR3nt
-	-	TRBJ1-1	TRBV12-3/TRBV12-4	CASSIHTGSAFF	TGTGCCAGCAGTATACACACAGGGAGCGCTTTCTTT
-	-	TRBJ2-1	TRBV12-3/TRBV12-4	CASSPGYNEQFF	TGTGCCAGCAGTCCAGGCTACAATGAGCAGTTCTTC
-	TRBD1	TRBJ1-2	TRBV6-1	CASSGPRDRGRSGYTF	TGTGCCAGCAGTGGCCCCCGGGACAGGGGGCGAAGTGGCTACACCTTC
-	-	TRBJ2-3	TRBV5-1	CASSLGWTTDTQYF	TGCGCCAGCAGCTTGGGGTGGACCACAGATACGCAGTATTTT
-	TRBD1	TRBJ1-6	TRBV18	CASSPDQGARSPLHF	TGTGCCAGCTCACCAGATCAGGGGGCAAGATCACCCCTCCACTTT
-	-	TRBJ1-4	TRBV18	CASSPPGRGTTNEKLFF	TGTGCCAGCTCACCCCCTGGGAGGGGCACGACTAATGAAAAACTGTTTTTT
-	TRBD1	TRBJ2-1	TRBV27	CASRTRGRSLGNEQFF	TGTGCCAGCAGAACCAGGGGGCGCAGTCTCGGAAATGAGCAGTTCTTC
-	-	TRBJ2-7	TRBV6-2/TRBV6-3	CASSTGVAYEQYF	TGTGCTAGCAGTACGGGAGTTGCCTACGAGCAGTACTTC
-	TRBD1	TRBJ2-7	TRBV12-3/TRBV12-4	CASSLRGGQGTHF	TGTGCCAGCAGTTTAAGGGGTGGACAGGGTACGCACTTC
-	-	TRBJ2-3	TRBV5-1	CASSTGPDTQYF	TGCGCCAGCAGCACCGGGCCAGATACGCAGTATTTT
-	TRBD1	TRBJ2-5	TRBV11-3	CASSGDRGQGETQYF	TGTGCCAGCAGTGGGGACAGGGGGCAAGGAGAGACCCAGTACTTC
-	TRBD1	TRBJ1-2	TRBV7-8	CASSLGTGANYGYTF	TGTGCCAGCAGCCTGGGGACAGGGGCTAACTATGGCTACACCTTC
-	TRBD2	TRBJ2-3	TRBV6-5	CATSKRDDTDTQYF	TGTGCCACCTCAAAGCGGGACGACACAGATACGCAGTATTTT
-	-	TRBJ1-5	TRBV6-2/TRBV6-3	CASSYERAGNQPQHF	TGTGCCAGCAGTTACGAGCGGGCGGGCAATCAGCCCCAGCATTTT
-	-	TRBJ1-1	TRBV9	CASSVAGTMNTEAFF	TGTGCCAGCAGCGTAGCAGGAACTATGAACACTGAAGCTTTCTTT
-	-	TRBJ1-1	TRBV2	CASSVLENTEAFF	TGTGCCAGCAGTGTCCTAGAGAACACTGAAGCTTTCTTT
-	-	TRBJ1-2	TRBV9	CASRTDEYYGYTF	TGTGCCAGCCGGACGGATGAATATTATGGCTACACCTTC
-	TRBD2	TRBJ2-1	TRBV6-5	CASRLTGTTQFF	TGTGCCAGCAGACTAACCGGGACTACCCAGTTCTTC
-	TRBD1	TRBJ1-4	TRBV18	CASSPGQGYEKLFF	TGTGCCAGCTCCCCGGGACAGGGTTATGAAAAACTGTTTTTT
-	-	TRBJ2-5	TRBV5-1	CASSLGDGQETQYF	TGCGCCAGCAGCTTGGGGGACGGCCAAGAGACCCAGTACTTC
-	TRBD1	TRBJ2-7	TRBV7-8	CASSPLGGQGTYEQYF	TGTGCCAGCAGCCCCCTAGGGGGACAGGGAACCTACGAGCAGTACTTC
-	-	TRBJ1-4	TRBV30	CAWSPAAEKLFF	TGTGCCTGGTCACCGGCGGCTGAAAAACTGTTTTTT
-	-	TRBJ2-7	TRBV11-3	CASSWTVTYEQYF	TGTGCCAGCAGCTGGACGGTAACCTACGAGCAGTACTTC
-	-	TRBJ2-1	TRBV12-3/TRBV12-4	CASSLLGKEEQFF	TGTGCCAGCAGTTTACTCGGAAAGGAAGAGCAGTTCTTC
-	TRBD1	TRBJ2-4	TRBV9	CASSTRDRVDIQYF	TGTGCCAGCAGCACCCGGGACAGAGTGGACATTCAGTACTTC
-	TRBD2	TRBJ2-3	TRBV30	CAWSQAGIYTDTQYF	TGTGCCTGGAGTCAAGCGGGAATCTACACAGATACGCAGTATTTT
once	TRBD1	TRBJ2-2	TRBV29-1	CSGDRGNTGELFF	TGCAGCGGGGACAGGGGGAACACCGGGGAGCTGTTTTTT
-	-	TRBJ1-1	TRBV11-2	CASTLTGSPAFF	TGTGCCAGCACCTTGACAGGTAGTCCGGCTTTCTTT
-	TRBD1	TRBJ1-6	TRBV5-8	CASSLQGQGGISPLHF	TGTGCCAGCAGCTTGCAAGGACAGGGAGGAATTTCACCCCTCCACTTT
-	-	TRBJ1-3	TRBV2	CASSLRGRNTIYF	TGTGCCAGCAGCCTCAGGGGAAGAAACACCATATATTTT
-	TRBD1	TRBJ1-1	TRBV2	CASFRQGGTEAFF	TGTGCCAGCTTTCGACAGGGCGGCACTGAAGCTTTCTTT
-	-	TRBJ2-7	TRBV7-8	CASSPFASVVGYEQYF	TGTGCCAGCAGTCCTTTTGCGTCAGTAGTAGGCTACGAGCAGTACTTC
once	-	TRBJ1-5	TRBV29-1	CSVEEGRGNQPQHF	TGCAGCGTCGAGGAGGGAAGGGGCAATCAGCCCCAGCATTTT
-	-	TRBJ1-1	TRBV11-3	CASSLTSEAFF	TGTGCCAGCAGCTTGACCTCTGAAGCTTTCTTT
-	-	TRBJ1-2	TRBV10-3	CAISDEGKANGYTF	TGTGCCATCAGTGACGAGGGGAAAGCTAATGGCTACACCTTC
-	-	TRBJ2-7	TRBV20-1	CSARQVREQYF	TGCAGTGCGAGACAGGTTCGCGAGCAGTACTTC
-	-	TRBJ2-1	TRBV3-1/TRBV3-2	CASSQRSDEQFF	TGTGCCAGCAGCCAAAGGAGCGATGAGCAGTTCTTC